One and the same sample provided the 22 T cell receptor beta chains below, sequenced in a study of CD8 T cells in ankylosing spondylitis. Study observations and caveats: Seemingly distinctive of ankylosing spondylitis blood was a TCR beta motif formed by eight highly homologous variants.

These receptors have no known antigen. TCRdb re-called the 5' RACE reads with MiXCR, one entry per CDR3 protein. There are 750,000 to 850,000 distinct CDR3 sequences in the sample; about an eighth occur only once, and about 0.5% lies in the top ten. Sequenced input: blood, either unsorted or a sorted T cell fraction (not recorded which). The origin of the receptors is a male donor with ankylosing spondylitis.

This clonotype has more than one count but fewer than ten. The rearrangement links TRBV7-9 to TRBJ2-3; TRBD2 matches 8 bases. This CDR3 has 15 residues. Germline trimming cut 3 bases from V and 1 base from J; bases unmatched to any gene: 3. In germline, CDR1 is SEHNR, CDR2 FQNEAQ (reference sequence). CDR3 in amino acids: CASSFATSGTDTQYF. CDR3 nucleotide sequence: TGTGCCAGCAGCTTTGCGACTAGCGGCACAGATACGCAGTATTTT.

This clonotype was detected only a few times. J is TRBJ2-1 and V is TRBV29-1; D not certain. This CDR3 comprises 15 residues. With 4 bases removed from V and 0 bases from J, the gap between germline ends came to 13 bases. Germline V gene data show CDR1 as SQVTM and CDR2 as ANQGSEA. DNA for the CDR3: TGCAGCGTTGTAAGGTGGGGTCCCTCCTACAATGAGCAGTTCTTC. Translation gives CSVVRWGPSYNEQFF.

The table lists this clonotype with a count of one. This chain connects TRBV5-3 to TRBJ2-1, with D maybe TRBD2 (5 bases). TRBV5-3 is identified as an open reading frame with a role that is uncertain. Trimming took off 1 base at V and 11 bases at J, with 10 bases between the two ends. The CDR3 has 12 amino acids. The CDR3 nucleotides are TGTGCCAGAAGCTTGTTGCTAGCAAAGCAGTTCTTC. As protein: CARSLLLAKQFF.

This clonotype was found a few times. The CDR3 region has the DNA TGCAGTGCCCCAATGCCGGATGAGCAGTTCTTC. Protein sequence: CSAPMPDEQFF. The rearrangement joins TRBV20-1 to TRBJ2-1; D unresolved. This CDR3 is 11 amino acids long. The germline V and J ends were trimmed by 6 bases and 8 bases, with 11 bases remaining between them. Germline V lookup: CDR1 DFQATT, CDR2 SNEGSKA (reference sequence).

This clonotype has only a few counts. The CDR3 sequence is CASSLAGRIREKLFF. CDR3 DNA sequence: TGCGCCAGCAGCTTGGCAGGGAGGATTCGGGAAAAACTGTTTTTT. The J gene is TRBJ1-4, the V gene TRBV5-1; perhaps TRBD1 as D (5 bases). Trimming cost V 0 bases and J 8 bases, with 14 bases left between them. The length of the CDR3 is 15 residues. Germline-derived CDR1 and CDR2 are SGHRS and YFSETQ.

There are a few counts of this clonotype. The CDR3 loop is CASRGGLAGERRETQYF. As DNA, the CDR3 is TGTGCCAGCAGGGGGGGACTAGCGGGAGAAAGGCGAGAGACCCAGTACTTC. The chain is built from TRBV25-1 and TRBJ2-5, with 14 nucleotides matching TRBD2. The CDR3 contains 17 residues. V dropped 6 bases and J dropped 4; count of bases not matched to a gene: 10. CDR1 and CDR2 from the germline V gene are MGHDK and SYGVNS.

This clonotype was seen only a few times. J is TRBJ1-2 and V is TRBV20-1, with TRBD1 matching 8 bases. Germline V gene sequence: CDR1 DFQATT, CDR2 SNEGSKA (reference sequence). The CDR3 covers 11 residues. Trimming removed 8 bases from V and 4 bases from J; junction bases left unmatched: 3. The CDR3 loop is CSPGQVYGYTF. CDR3 DNA sequence: TGCAGTCCGGGACAGGTCTATGGCTACACCTTC.

This clonotype occurred many times. The chain links TRBV15 to TRBJ2-7; D ambiguous. This CDR3 comprises 15 residues. With 0 bases removed from V and 1 base from J, the gap between germline ends came to 10 bases. Germline CDR1 and CDR2: LNHNV and YYDKDF (reference sequence). The CDR3 here is CATSRDHTESYEQYF. The CDR3 nucleotides are TGTGCCACCAGCAGAGATCATACCGAGTCCTACGAGCAGTACTTC.

This clonotype turned up a few times. This chain connects TRBV6-5 to TRBJ2-7, with 12 bases matching TRBD2. The germline V gene encodes CDR1 MNHEY and CDR2 SVGAGI. The CDR3 extends over 15 amino acids. V dropped 0 bases and J dropped 7; count of bases not matched to a gene: 4. The CDR3 protein is CASSYSGTSGREQYF. CDR3 in DNA: TGTGCCAGCAGTTACTCTGGGACTAGCGGGCGAGAGCAGTACTTC.

The chain employs TRBV20-1 and TRBJ2-5; TRBD2 aligns across 12 bases. Trimming cost V 8 bases and J 4 bases; bases outside gene matches: 11. The germline gives CDR1 DFQATT, CDR2 SNEGSKA (reference sequence). CDR3 length: 15 amino acids. In DNA form, the CDR3 reads TGCAGTTTCGAATCTAGCGGGAGGGCCACAGAGACCCAGTACTTC. Translating gives CSFESSGRATETQYF.

This clonotype was detected a few times. The genes are TRBV5-1 and TRBJ2-2; D gene unclear. The CDR3 runs to 16 residues. Germline V lookup: CDR1 SGHRS, CDR2 YFSETQ. V lost 1 base and J 0 bases, leaving 10 bases between the germline ends. The CDR3 region has the DNA TGCGCCAGCAGCTTGACAGCAGTCGCGAACACCGGGGAGCTGTTTTTT. This codes for CASSLTAVANTGELFF.

The table lists this clonotype with a few counts. The J gene is TRBJ2-1, the V gene TRBV5-1; 11 bases map to TRBD2. Germline CDR1 and CDR2: SGHRS and YFSETQ. Trimming at V came to 4 bases and at J to 3 bases, leaving 6 bases not matched to a gene. This CDR3 region has 16 residues. Here the CDR3 reads CASSPITSGGYNEQFF. Written as DNA, the CDR3 is TGCGCCAGCAGCCCGATCACTAGCGGGGGCTACAATGAGCAGTTCTTC.

The J gene is TRBJ2-1, the V gene TRBV10-3; 13 positions match TRBD2. This CDR3 has 16 residues. Losses at the gene ends were 2 bases for V and 4 bases for J; bases not matched to a gene: 2. CDR1 and CDR2 (germline): ENHRY, SYGVKD. In DNA form, the CDR3 reads TGTGCCATCAGTGAGCCGACTAGCGGGAGGTACAATGAGCAGTTCTTC. Its translation is CAISEPTSGRYNEQFF.

This clonotype has just a few counts. The chain carries TRBV20-1 and TRBJ2-3; TRBD2 aligns across 7 bases. The germline V gene encodes CDR1 DFQATT and CDR2 SNEGSKA (reference sequence). The CDR3 contains 18 residues. With 0 bases clipped from V and 0 bases from J, the junction kept 12 bases outside the gene matches. The CDR3 sequence: CSARDLRVAGSSTDTQYF. The CDR3 DNA reads as TGCAGTGCTAGAGATTTGAGGGTAGCGGGCAGCAGCACAGATACGCAGTATTTT.

Only a few counts were recorded for this clonotype. The V call is TRBV7-2, the J call TRBJ2-1, with D hard to call. The germline V gene has CDR1 SGHTA and CDR2 FQGNSA. This CDR3 has 15 amino acids. Trimming pared 5 bases from V and 7 bases from J, leaving 18 bases between. Written as DNA, the CDR3 is TGTGCCAGCAGCCGAATCCCCGGGTCCCTAAATGAGCAGTTCTTC. It codes for CASSRIPGSLNEQFF.

This clonotype has a handful of counts. The V call is TRBV12-3 or TRBV12-4, the J call TRBJ1-2; D gene ambiguous. The CDR3 spans 14 residues. V lost 6 bases and J lost 0, with 11 bases in between. The CDR3 protein is CASSERIANYGYTF. The CDR3 DNA reads as TGTGCCAGCAGCGAGCGGATAGCTAACTATGGCTACACCTTC.

This chain uses TRBV11-2 with TRBJ2-2; 7 bases map to TRBD1. The CDR3 is made up of 17 amino acids. Unmatched junction bases numbered 11, after V lost 5 bases and J lost 2 bases. Germline CDR1 SGHAT, CDR2 FQNNGV. DNA for the CDR3: TGTGCCAGCAGCATGGGCCTCAGACAGGGTAACACCGGGGAGCTGTTTTTT. Protein: CASSMGLRQGNTGELFF.

This chain connects TRBV20-1 to TRBJ2-3; 9 positions agree with TRBD2. V was pared by 7 bases and J by 0 bases, with 8 bases of the junction left unmatched. Germline-derived CDR1 and CDR2 are DFQATT and SNEGSKA (reference sequence). The CDR3 loop spans 15 amino acids. CDR3 in DNA: TGCAGTGGGACTAGCGCAACACGCAGCACAGATACGCAGTATTTT. As protein: CSGTSATRSTDTQYF.

This clonotype was observed at least ten times. This sequence joins TRBV5-1 and TRBJ2-7; 12 nucleotides agree with TRBD1. Per the germline V gene, CDR1 is SGHRS and CDR2 is YFSETQ. The V segment lost 6 bases and the J segment 6 bases; nucleotides outside the gene matches: 4. The CDR3 totals 13 residues. The CDR3 coding sequence is TGCGCCAGCAAGGGACAGGGGGCGTCCGAGCAGTACTTC. Encoded protein: CASKGQGASEQYF.

This clonotype occurred a few times. The rearrangement uses TRBV5-6 and TRBJ2-5, with no clear D. The CDR3 length is 15 residues. Germline V CDR1 and CDR2: SGHDT, YYEEEE. V gave up 2 bases and J gave up 2 bases, with 13 bases separating them. CDR3 sequence reads: CASSLNLGSQETQYF. DNA for the CDR3: TGTGCCAGCAGCTTAAATCTCGGCAGTCAAGAGACCCAGTACTTC.

This rearrangement joins TRBV15 to TRBJ2-5; possible D gene TRBD2, 6 bases. Per the germline V gene, CDR1 is LNHNV and CDR2 is YYDKDF (reference sequence). Between the trimmed V and J ends, which lost 0 bases and 9 bases, there was a span of 11 bases. The CDR3 totals 13 residues. The CDR3 loop is CATSRDRGGAQYF. The CDR3, as DNA: TGTGCCACCAGCAGAGATCGAGGAGGGGCCCAGTACTTC.

The J gene is TRBJ2-3, the V gene TRBV6-5, with D unclear. The CDR3 extends over 14 amino acids. V lost 0 bases and J lost 6, with 10 bases in between. Germline CDR1 reads MNHEY; CDR2 reads SVGAGI. CDR3 coding DNA: TGTGCCAGCAGTTACTCGCCGGAGTTCGATACGCAGTATTTT. Its translation is CASSYSPEFDTQYF.